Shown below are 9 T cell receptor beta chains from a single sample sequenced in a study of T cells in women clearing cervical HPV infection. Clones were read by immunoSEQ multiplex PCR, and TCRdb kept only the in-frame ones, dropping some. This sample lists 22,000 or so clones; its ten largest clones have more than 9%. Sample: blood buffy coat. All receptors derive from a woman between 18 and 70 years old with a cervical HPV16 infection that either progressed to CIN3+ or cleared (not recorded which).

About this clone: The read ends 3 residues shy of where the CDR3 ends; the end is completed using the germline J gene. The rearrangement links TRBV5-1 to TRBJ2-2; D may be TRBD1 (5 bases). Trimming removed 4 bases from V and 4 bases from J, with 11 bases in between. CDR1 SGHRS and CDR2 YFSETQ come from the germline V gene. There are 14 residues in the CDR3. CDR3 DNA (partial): TGCGCCAGCAGCCTGGACACCCGCACCGGGGAG. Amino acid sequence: CASSLDTRTGE. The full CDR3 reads CASSLDTRTGELFF.

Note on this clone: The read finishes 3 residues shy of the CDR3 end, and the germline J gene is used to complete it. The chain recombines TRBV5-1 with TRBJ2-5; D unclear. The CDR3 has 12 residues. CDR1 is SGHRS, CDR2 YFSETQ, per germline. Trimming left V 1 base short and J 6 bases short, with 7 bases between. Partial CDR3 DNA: TGCGCCAGCAGCTTGAATAGTCAGACC. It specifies CASSLNSQT. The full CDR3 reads CASSLNSQTQYF. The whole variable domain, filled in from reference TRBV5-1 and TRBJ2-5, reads KAGVTQTPRYLIKTRGQQVTLSCSPISGHRSVSWYQQTPGQGLQFLFEYFSETQRNKGNFPGRFSGRQFSNSRSEMNVSTLELGDSALYLCASSLNSQTQYFGPGTRLLVL.

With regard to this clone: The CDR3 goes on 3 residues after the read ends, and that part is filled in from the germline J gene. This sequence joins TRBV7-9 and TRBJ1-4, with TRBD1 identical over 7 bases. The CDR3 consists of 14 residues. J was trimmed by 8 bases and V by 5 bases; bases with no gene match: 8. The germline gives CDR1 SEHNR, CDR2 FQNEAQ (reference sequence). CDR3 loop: CASSPQGLGEKLFF. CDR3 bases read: TGTGCCAGCAGCCCACAGGGGTTAGGGGAAAAA. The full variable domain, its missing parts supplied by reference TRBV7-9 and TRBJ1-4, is DTGVSQNPRHKITKRGQNVTFRCDPISEHNRLYWYRQTLGQGPEFLTYFQNEAQLEKSRLLSDRFSAERPKGSFSTLEIQRTEQGDSAMYLCASSPQGLGEKLFFGSGTQLSVL.

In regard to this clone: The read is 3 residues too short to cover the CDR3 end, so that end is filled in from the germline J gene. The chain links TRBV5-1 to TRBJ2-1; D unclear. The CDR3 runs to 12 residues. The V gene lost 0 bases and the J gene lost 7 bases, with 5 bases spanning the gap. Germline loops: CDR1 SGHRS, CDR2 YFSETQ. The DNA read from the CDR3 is TGCGCCAGCAGCTTGGGTACAAATGAG. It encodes CASSLGTNE. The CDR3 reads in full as CASSLGTNEQFF.

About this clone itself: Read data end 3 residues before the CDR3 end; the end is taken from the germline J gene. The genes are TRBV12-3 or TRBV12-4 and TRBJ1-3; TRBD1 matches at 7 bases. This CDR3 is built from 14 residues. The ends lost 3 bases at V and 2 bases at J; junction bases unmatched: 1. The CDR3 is CASSLTGPGNTIYF. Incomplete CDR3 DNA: TGTGCCAGCAGTTTGACAGGGCCTGGAAACACC.

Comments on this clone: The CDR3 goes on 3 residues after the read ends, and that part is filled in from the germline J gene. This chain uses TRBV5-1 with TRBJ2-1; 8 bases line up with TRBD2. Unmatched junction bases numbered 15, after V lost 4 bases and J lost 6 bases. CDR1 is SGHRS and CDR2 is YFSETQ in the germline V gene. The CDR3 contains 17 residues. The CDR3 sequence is CASSPEPPGLVVNEQFF. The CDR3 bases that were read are TGCGCCAGCAGCCCGGAACCCCCGGGACTAGTAGTCAATGAG.

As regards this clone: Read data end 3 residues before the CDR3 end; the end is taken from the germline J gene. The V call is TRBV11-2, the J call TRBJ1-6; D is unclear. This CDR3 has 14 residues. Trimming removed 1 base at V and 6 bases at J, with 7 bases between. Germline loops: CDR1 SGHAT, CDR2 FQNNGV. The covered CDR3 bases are TGTGCCAGCAGCTTAGTGCAGGTTAATTCACCC. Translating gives CASSLVQVNSP. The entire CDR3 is CASSLVQVNSPLHF. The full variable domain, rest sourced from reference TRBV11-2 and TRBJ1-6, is EAGVAQSPRYKIIEKRQSVAFWCNPISGHATLYWYQQILGQGPKLLIQFQNNGVVDDSQLPKDRFSAERLKGVDSTLKIQPAKLEDSAVYLCASSLVQVNSPLHFGNGTRLTVT.

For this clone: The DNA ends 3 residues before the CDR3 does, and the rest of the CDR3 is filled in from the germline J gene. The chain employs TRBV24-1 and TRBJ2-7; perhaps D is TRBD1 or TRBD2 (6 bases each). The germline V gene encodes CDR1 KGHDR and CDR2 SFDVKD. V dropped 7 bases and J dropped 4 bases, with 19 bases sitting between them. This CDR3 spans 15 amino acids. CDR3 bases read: TGTGCCACCAGGGAGGGACACGGCGGCGTATACGAG. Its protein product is CATREGHGGVYE. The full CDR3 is CATREGHGGVYEQYF.

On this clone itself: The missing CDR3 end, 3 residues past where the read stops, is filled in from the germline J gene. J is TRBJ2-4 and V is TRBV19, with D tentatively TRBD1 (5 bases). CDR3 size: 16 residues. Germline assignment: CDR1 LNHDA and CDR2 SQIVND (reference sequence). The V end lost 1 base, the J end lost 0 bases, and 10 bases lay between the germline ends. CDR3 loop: CASSIGGLLAKNIQYF. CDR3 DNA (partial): TGTGCCAGTAGTATAGGGGGCTTACTAGCCAAAAACATT.